One T cell receptor (beta chain) is described in this entry. The antigen it binds to is not known. Base qualities are missing; no much larger clone stands one base away. The source of the sample is a study of beta chain features in type 1 diabetes listed by TCRdb under 2018. In terms of the full investigation: Mean age, gender distribution, total cell number and subset yield were not different between patients and healthy donors. The study compared TCRB repertoires of sorted circulating CD4+ T cell subsets between recently diagnosed type 1 diabetes patients and matched healthy donors. A total of 100 million to 110 million sorted cells were examined across all samples, and a strong correlation was observed between cell number per subset and RNA yield. Regulatory and stem cell-like memory subsets were isolated from only 8 patients and roughly eight healthy donors, whereas naive and central memory subsets came from all 30 or so donors.

The High Capacity cDNA Reverse Transcription Kit was used to reverse transcribe all of the isolated RNA, meaning that expressed TCRB transcripts were what got sequenced. Deep immunoSEQ sequencing was performed on naive, central memory and regulatory T cell samples, with an average of roughly 3.5 million total reads per sample. After sorted cells were lysed in RLT buffer, RNA was extracted with DNase-treated RNeasy Micro or Mini kits, with the choice depending on cell number. To prevent cross-contamination, every cell subset was processed on its own, while patient and healthy donor samples were processed together. The immunoSEQ multiplex PCR was used to amplify TCRB sequences from cDNA, generating 87-bp fragments that spanned the CDR3 region. The amplicons were sequenced using the Illumina HiSeq platform. The original pipeline was this. Synthetic template baselines were used to correct PCR bias computationally, reads within Hamming distance 2 were collapsed together, and singletons that could not be merged were discarded. Reads were aligned against IMGT to assign V, D and J genes, CDR3 length and insertions or deletions at six rearrangement sites. Within each subset, clonotype counts were normalized to sorted cell number, and only after that were true diversity and Gini coefficients computed with the tcR R package. Repertoire sharing was quantified using the overlap coefficient calculated on TCRB nucleotide sequences. TCRdb carries this immuneACCESS record with in-frame sequences only. Its versions omit some clonotypes, under half of them owing to an unresolved V gene in the studies checked, with the rest unexplained. V and J calls and clone size follow that table, whereas D and trimming were derived from the DNA. The sample table holds roughly 300,000 clones, of which 13% to 15% were seen once. Of the sample, under 8.5% is held by the ten largest clones.

Clipping removes 4 bases from V and 5 bases from J, with 11 as the unmatched junction base count. The germline V gene encodes CDR1 SGDLS and CDR2 YYNGEE. The CDR3, from cysteine to phenylalanine, totals 16 residues. Of the read, only the CDR3 DNA is kept; its 48 bases are in frame from base 1. Each donor gave one peripheral blood draw, averaging approximately 120 mL, which was collected into heparinised tubes. Using a panel that included CD45RO, CCR7, CD25, CD127, CD95 and CD27, naive, central memory, regulatory and stem cell-like memory CD4+ T cells were sorted on a BD FACSAria II. All sorted populations exceeded 98% purity. PBMCs were isolated right away by Lymphoprep density gradient centrifugation and were stained directly, without culture. So that batch effects would be minimized, each experiment stained and sorted samples in pairs, pairing one healthy donor with one patient. What the study reported, not specific to this receptor: Naive, central memory and regulatory TCRB repertoires appeared more similar among patients than among healthy donors. Sequencing cDNA rather than genomic DNA could over-represent highly expressing activated cells, although activation and CD3 levels did not differ between groups. Patients with type 1 diabetes made fewer insertions and deleted more nucleotides at VDJ recombination sites, implying thymic rearrangement abnormalities. PCR might favor shorter templates, but patient and control samples were amplified and corrected together, so any skew would affect both groups equally. In all four CD4+ subsets, TCRB CDR3 length was moderately but significantly shorter in type 1 diabetes patients. Only small numbers of individuals were included in the HLA sub-analyses, which left unresolved whether HLA type had any influence on TCRB rearrangement.

The TCR sequence derives from a man aged 30 to 39 in good health. The sequenced sample consisted of central memory CD4+ T cells from blood. The V gene is TRBV9 and the J gene is TRBJ2-2, and TRBD1 matches 7 of the central bases. The CDR3 has the sequence CASSSDARGTTGELFF. The DNA reads as follows: TGTGCCAGCAGCTCAGACGCCAGGGGGACAACCGGGGAGCTGTTTTTT.